This record covers a single T cell receptor beta chain. Antigen specificity is unknown. Researchers ran the PCR with 60 Vbeta and 13 Jbeta primers. Assay used: immunoSEQ multiplex PCR; TCRdb lists only in-frame clones, some missing. The sample table includes 130,000 or so clones. This record belongs to a study of cytomegalovirus exposure and HLA in healthy donors. The study, taken as a whole, reports: In a later analysis, across HLA loci, associated TCR counts were highest for DRB1, lowest for HLA-C. At a 0.05 false discovery rate, a later analysis found about 17,000 TCR beta sequences to be associated with HLA alleles. It was confirmed in vitro that a few of the CMV-associated chains were specific for CMV antigens. Later analysis identified several of the most significant clusters that appeared linked to common viral pathogens.

The germline CDR1 and CDR2 sequences are SGDLS and YYNGEE. Unmatched junction bases numbered 3, after V lost 0 bases and J lost 1 base. The CDR3 extends over 16 amino acids. The chain couples TRBV9 to TRBJ2-3; 9 bases align to TRBD2. The source material was PBMCs. This sequence was found in a man younger than 35 in good health and CMV-seronegative. The CDR3 nucleotides read TGTGCCAGCAGCGTAGCTGTAGCGGGGGGCACAGATACGCAGTATTTT. It encodes CASSVAVAGGTDTQYF.